These T cell receptor beta chains were read from a single sample in a study of OX40 agonist ivuxolimab in advanced cancers. Repertoires were generated with immunoSEQ multiplex PCR, while TCRdb's copy carries only in-frame clones and drops some. The profile shows roughly 79,000 clones, less than 95% of them singletons. The sample in question was CD4+ or CD8+ T cells sorted from blood, obtained in a trial of the OX40 agonist ivuxolimab. All receptors come from an adult with an advanced solid tumor such as melanoma, head and neck, liver or kidney cancer. CDR3s include the opening cysteine and the closing phenylalanine or tryptophan. A D gene is named only where the DNA matches it firmly. Rows give clone size only sometimes, using once, few, many, or a class for an expanded clone.

V gene	D gene	clone size	J gene	CDR3 DNA	CDR3 protein
TRBV9	TRBD2	once	TRBJ2-7	TGTGCCAGCAGCGAAGGACTAGCGGACTACGAGCAGTACTTC	CASSEGLADYEQYF
TRBV27	TRBD1	-	TRBJ2-2	TGTGCCAGCAGGACAGGGGGCTCCGGCGGGGAGCTGTTTTTT	CASRTGGSGGELFF
TRBV11-2	TRBD2	-	TRBJ2-7	TGTGCCAGCAGCCCGCCCGGGGGGGGGCGATACGAGCAGTACTTC	CASSPPGGGRYEQYF
TRBV6-5	-	-	TRBJ1-2	TGTGCCAGCAGTTACACGACGGAGGGCGGCTACACCTTC	CASSYTTEGGYTF
TRBV4-3	-	-	TRBJ2-2	TGCGCCAGCAGCCATATAGAGGGATCCCCCGGGGAGCTGTTTTTT	CASSHIEGSPGELFF
TRBV21-1	-	-	TRBJ2-3	TGTGCCAGCAGCAACCCTAGCGGGGGCAGCACAGATACGCAGTATTTT	CASSNPSGGSTDTQYF
TRBV2	TRBD1	-	TRBJ1-1	TGTGCCAGCAGTGAAGCGCCGGGACAGGGAACGGTGAACACTGAAGCTTTCTTT	CASSEAPGQGTVNTEAFF
TRBV9	TRBD1	-	TRBJ1-1	TGTGCCAGCAGCGAGCACAGGGGTATAGGGTCGGGCACTGAAGCTTTCTTT	CASSEHRGIGSGTEAFF
TRBV7-9	TRBD1	-	TRBJ1-2	TGTGCCAGCAGCTTCGGACAGGGAGGCTATGGCTACACCTTC	CASSFGQGGYGYTF
TRBV30	-	-	TRBJ1-6	TGTGCCTGGTGCAGGGGAAGGCTACGTGGTTCACCCCTCCACTTT	CAWCRGRLRGSPLHF